This T cell receptor beta chain was recorded in a study of blood T cells in healthy people across ages. With respect to this clonotype: Its specificity is unknown.

A sample-barcoded 5' primer and a J-beta primer mix were used in a second PCR of about 7 to 12 cycles. All cDNA molecules were each tagged by a template-switch adaptor with 12 random nucleotides. TCRdb reprocessed the 5' RACE reads with MiXCR, giving one entry per CDR3 protein. The data show hundreds of thousands of distinct CDR3 sequences, about 21% seen once. Study findings and constraints: CMV status of donors was unknown, possibly confounding expanded clonotype changes.

The CDR3 totals 14 residues. Germline lookup yields CDR1 MGHRA and CDR2 YSYEKL. The TCR originated in a man in his 70s in good health. Sequenced input: blood. The V call is TRBV4-1, the J call TRBJ2-5, with 7 bases matching TRBD1. The J call may be wrong; the DNA end is better matched by TRBJ2-1. The CDR3 protein is CASAWDRDYNEQFF. CDR3 DNA: TGCGCCAGCGCGTGGGACAGAGATTACAATGAGCAGTTCTTC.